These 15 T cell receptor beta chains share one sample of origin, sequenced in a study of shared clonotypes between healthy human individuals. The method was immunoSEQ multiplex PCR; TCRdb's version includes in-frame clones alone and lacks a portion of them. In the table there are about 2.2 million clones, around 93% of which are singletons. Naive CD8 cells lacked CD45RO and underwent positive selection for CCR7, leaving out terminally differentiated effector memory CD45RA+ cells. Sequenced: naive CD8+ T cells from PBMCs. Receptor source: a man aged 18 to 30 in good health. Some clones in this sample may be carry-over from other donors' samples.

This chain joins TRBV5-4 and TRBJ2-5, with TRBD2 matching over 9 bases. Germline trimming cut 0 bases from V and 5 bases from J; bases unmatched to any gene: 17. This CDR3 comprises 19 residues. Germline V gives CDR1 SGHNT, CDR2 YYREEE (reference sequence). CDR3 sequence: CASSLVVLLGGRAHETQYF. The CDR3 DNA is TGTGCCAGCAGCTTGGTTGTTCTGTTGGGCGGGAGGGCCCACGAGACCCAGTACTTC.

The chain carries TRBV14 and TRBJ2-7, with D tentatively TRBD1 or TRBD2 (5 bases each). Germline V gives CDR1 SGHDN, CDR2 FVKESK. The V end was cut by 2 bases, the J end by 2 bases, with 10 bases between. There are 14 residues in the CDR3. CDR3: CASSQRGRPYEQYF. CDR3 sequence (DNA): TGTGCCAGCAGCCAACGGGGCCGCCCCTACGAGCAGTACTTC.

The rearrangement uses TRBV28 and TRBJ2-7; TRBD1 aligns across 7 bases. The V gene end was trimmed by 5 bases and the J gene end by 6 bases; junction bases not matched to a gene: 7. The CDR3 sequence is 13 residues long. The germline V gene has CDR1 MDHEN and CDR2 SYDVKM. CDR3 in amino acids: CASSPPTGLEQYF. For the CDR3, the DNA is TGTGCCAGCAGTCCGCCGACAGGGCTCGAGCAGTACTTC.

The chain uses TRBV7-9 and TRBJ1-1, with D possibly TRBD1 on 6 matching bases. Germline assignment: CDR1 SEHNR and CDR2 FQNEAQ (reference sequence). The CDR3 is made up of 16 amino acids. V dropped 5 bases and J dropped 0 bases, with 16 bases sitting between them. CDR3 region: CASSTLDRILNTEAFF. For the CDR3, the DNA is TGTGCCAGCAGCACCCTTGACAGGATTTTGAACACTGAAGCTTTCTTT.

Details on this clone: One end of the junction does not line up with germline, which may come from a read error. The V gene is TRBV19, the J gene TRBJ2-4, with D possibly matching TRBD2 (6 bases). CDR1 and CDR2 (germline): LNHDA, SQIVND (reference sequence). CDR3 length equals 12 residues. The chain's CDR3 is CASSIGGTDQHF. CDR3 nucleotides: TGTGCCAGTAGTATAGGAGGGACTGATCAGCACTTC.

The gene calls are TRBV19 and TRBJ2-3; 7 bases match TRBD2. Losses at the gene ends were 9 bases for V and 5 bases for J; bases not matched to a gene: 5. Germline assignment: CDR1 LNHDA and CDR2 SQIVND (reference sequence). The CDR3 extends over 12 amino acids. This CDR3 reads CASTSEQDTQYF. CDR3 nucleotides: TGTGCCAGCACTAGCGAGCAAGATACGCAGTATTTT.

The chain joins TRBV6-6 to TRBJ1-3; D possibly corresponds to TRBD1 (5 bases). Trimming left V 0 bases short and J 4 bases short, with 10 bases between. The CDR3 covers 15 residues. Looked up from germline, CDR1 is MNHNY and CDR2 is SVGAGI (reference sequence). CDR3 bases: TGTGCCAGCAGTTACTCGGGGACTCAGGGAAACACCATATATTTT. Its translation is CASSYSGTQGNTIYF.

The chain couples TRBV19 to TRBJ1-1; 7 bases agree with TRBD1. The V segment lost 0 bases and the J segment 0 bases; nucleotides outside the gene matches: 10. This CDR3 is 18 amino acids long. The germline V gene has CDR1 LNHDA and CDR2 SQIVND (reference sequence). The DNA of the CDR3 is TGTGCCAGTAGTATAGACCGGAAGACAGGGTTGATGAACACTGAAGCTTTCTTT. It yields the protein CASSIDRKTGLMNTEAFF.

V is TRBV25-1 and J is TRBJ1-1; D is uncertain. Trimming removed 6 bases at V and 0 bases at J, with 8 bases between. CDR1 and CDR2 from the germline V gene are MGHDK and SYGVNS. CDR3 length equals 13 residues. The CDR3 region is CASSRRMNTEAFF. The DNA of the CDR3 is TGTGCCAGCAGCCGACGGATGAACACTGAAGCTTTCTTT.

The chain joins TRBV4-1 to TRBJ2-7; 8 bases fit TRBD1. CDR3 size: 14 residues. Trimming cost V 2 bases and J 3 bases; bases outside gene matches: 3. The germline V gene has CDR1 MGHRA and CDR2 YSYEKL. The CDR3 DNA follows: TGCGCCAGCAGCCAATACGACAGGGGCTACGAGCAGTACTTC. Encoded protein: CASSQYDRGYEQYF.

The chain has TRBV5-6 and TRBJ2-7, with TRBD1 matching over 8 bases. Trimming took 4 bases from V and 6 from J; bases not matched to a gene: 12. The length of the CDR3 is 15 residues. Germline V gene sequence: CDR1 SGHDT, CDR2 YYEEEE. The CDR3 sequence is CASSQGASHLVEQYF. The CDR3 coding sequence is TGTGCCAGCAGCCAGGGGGCCTCCCACTTAGTCGAGCAGTACTTC.

V and J are TRBV9 and TRBJ1-3, with D maybe TRBD1 (6 bases). The V end was cut by 4 bases, the J end by 2 bases, with 10 bases between. Germline assignment: CDR1 SGDLS and CDR2 YYNGEE. The CDR3 sequence is 14 residues long. The CDR3 sequence is CASSLGGPGNTIYF. CDR3 coding DNA: TGTGCCAGCAGCCTCGGGGGGCCTGGAAACACCATATATTTT. The variable domain in full, with the rest retrieved from reference TRBV9 and TRBJ1-3, is DSGVTQTPKHLITATGQRVTLRCSPRSGDLSVYWYQQSLDQGLQFLIQYYNGEERAKGNILERFSAQQFPDLHSELNLSSLELGDSALYFCASSLGGPGNTIYFGEGSWLTVV.

Comment on this clone: Lacking the conserved final phenylalanine or tryptophan, this CDR3 likely reflects a read error. The V call is TRBV30, the J call TRBJ1-1; TRBD1 matches at 9 bases. The J segment lost 4 bases and the V segment lost 4 bases, leaving 7 bases of the junction unmatched. The germline V gene encodes CDR1 GTSNPN and CDR2 SVGIG (reference sequence). This CDR3 contains 14 residues. The CDR3 DNA reads TGTGCCTGGAATAGAGGGGGACAGGGCACTGAAGCTTTCCTT. Its translation: CAWNRGGQGTEAFL.

The chain links TRBV28 to TRBJ2-1, with 9 positions matching TRBD2. Germline loops: CDR1 MDHEN, CDR2 SYDVKM. This CDR3 contains 16 residues. With 2 bases clipped from V and 3 bases from J, the junction kept 5 bases outside the gene matches. CDR3 protein: CASSLMSSGDYNEQFF. The CDR3 DNA sequence: TGTGCCAGCAGTTTAATGTCTAGCGGGGACTACAATGAGCAGTTCTTC.

The gene calls are TRBV29-1 and TRBJ2-7, with D possibly being TRBD2 (5 bases). The CDR3 spans 14 residues. CDR1 is SQVTM and CDR2 is ANQGSEA in the germline V gene. V shed 0 bases and J shed 0 bases, with 9 bases lying between them. This CDR3 reads CSVEDSGYSYEQYF. In DNA form, the CDR3 reads TGCAGCGTTGAAGATTCGGGATACTCCTACGAGCAGTACTTC.